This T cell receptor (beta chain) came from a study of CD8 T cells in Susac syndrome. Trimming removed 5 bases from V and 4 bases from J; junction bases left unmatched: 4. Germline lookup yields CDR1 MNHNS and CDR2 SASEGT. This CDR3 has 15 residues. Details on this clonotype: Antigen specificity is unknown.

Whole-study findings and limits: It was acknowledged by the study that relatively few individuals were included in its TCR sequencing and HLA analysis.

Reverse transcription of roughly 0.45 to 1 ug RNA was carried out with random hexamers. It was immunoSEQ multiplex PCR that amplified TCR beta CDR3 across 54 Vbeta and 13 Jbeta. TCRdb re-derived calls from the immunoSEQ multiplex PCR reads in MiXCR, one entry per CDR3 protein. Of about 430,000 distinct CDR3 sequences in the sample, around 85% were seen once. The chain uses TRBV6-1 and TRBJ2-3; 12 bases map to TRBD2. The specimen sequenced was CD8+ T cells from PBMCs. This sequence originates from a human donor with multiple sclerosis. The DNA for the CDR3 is TGTGCCAGCAGTAAGACTAGCGGGGGAGCAGATACGCAGTATTTT. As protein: CASSKTSGGADTQYF.